Given below is one T cell receptor (beta chain) in context. At one boundary the junction diverges from the germline segment, which might be a read error. The CDR3 is 17 residues long. Germline CDR1 reads SGHTA; CDR2 reads FQGTGA. This specimen comes from a study of T cells in Graves' hyperthyroidism and ophthalmopathy. Researchers took RNA transcripts and amplified the TCR beta CDR3 regions from them. The HTBI primer set drove a first-round RT-PCR of the TCR CDR3. TCRdb re-derived calls from the multiplex PCR reads in MiXCR, one entry per CDR3 protein. This table holds around 600,000 distinct CDR3 sequences, roughly 14% found once.

The TCR comes from a woman aged 50 to 60 with Graves' ophthalmopathy. Sequencing input: blood. This chain links TRBV7-3 with TRBJ2-6, with a possible D match to TRBD1 (5 bases). DNA for the CDR3: TGTGCCAGCAGCTTAAAGACAGCAAGCTCTGGGGCCAACGTCCCGACTTTC. This translates into CASSLKTASSGANVPTF.